This T cell receptor (beta chain) appears in the sequencing data of a study of T cell repertoires in cytomegalovirus infection. Across the study: TCR beta signatures that were public indicated CMV infection and matching HLA type.

This clonotype was observed a handful of times. Its specificity is not known. Study outcomes and limitations: Predominance within the ex vivo response was attributable to HLA-C-restricted CMV-specific TCR beta clonotypes. Summed frequency of public TCR beta families distinguished CMV carriers with the relevant HLA.

Via MiXCR, TCRdb re-called the reads, giving one row per CDR3 protein. The table includes around 170,000 distinct CDR3 sequences, roughly 15% detected once. Sequencing was performed on CD8+ T cells from PBMCs. This sequence originates from a human donor in good health (CMV status not recorded). Some clones in this sample may be carry-over from other donors' samples.

In nucleotides, the CDR3 is TGTGCCAGCAGCGTGGAGAACACCGGGGAGCTGTTTTTT. Its translation: CASSVENTGELFF. This rearrangement joins TRBV7-9 to TRBJ2-2; D gene uncertain. The V gene's germline CDR1 is SEHNR and CDR2 FQNEAQ (reference sequence). The CDR3 consists of 13 residues. Trimming left V 5 bases short and J 1 base short, with 5 bases between. Variable domain in full (rest from reference TRBV7-9 and TRBJ2-2): DTGVSQNPRHKITKRGQNVTFRCDPISEHNRLYWYRQTLGQGPEFLTYFQNEAQLEKSRLLSDRFSAERPKGSFSTLEIQRTEQGDSAMYLCASSVENTGELFFGEGSRLTVL.